These T cell receptor beta chains were read from a single sample in a study of T cell responses to AZD1222 COVID-19 vaccine. Here immunoSEQ multiplex PCR was the method, and the copy in TCRdb shows in-frame clones only, minus some. The sample lists approximately 150,000 clones; 75% to 95% were seen once. The sequences come from peripheral blood, collected 28 days after the second dose of the MenACWY control vaccine. The receptor source for this set is an adult who received the MenACWY meningococcal vaccine as a control. Each CDR3 is given with its conserved first and last residue. A D gene is named only where the DNA matches it firmly. Size is stated for part of the rows, as once, few or many counts, or as a class when the clone is expanded.

>NA|TRBJ2-1|NA|13|TRBV29-1
TGCAGCGTTGCGAGCGGAGTCTACAATGAGCAGTTCTTC
CSVASGVYNEQFF
>NA|TRBJ2-1|TRBD2|16|TRBV6-2/TRBV6-3
TGTGCCAGCAGTGACCGGGGGACTAGCGGAAAGGGTGAGCAGTTCTTC
CASSDRGTSGKGEQFF
>NA|TRBJ2-7|NA|15|TRBV18
TGTGCCAGCTCACCAGGGCAGGGGGGTTCCTACGAGCAGTACTTC
CASSPGQGGSYEQYF
>NA|TRBJ2-7|NA|14|TRBV27
TGTGCCAGCAGCCTTACGCCGAGCTCCTACGAGCAGTACTTC
CASSLTPSSYEQYF
>NA|TRBJ2-7|TRBD1|13|TRBV7-3
TGTGCCAGCAGCCCCGGACAGGGGCTCGAGCAGTACTTC
CASSPGQGLEQYF
>NA|TRBJ2-3|NA|15|TRBV20-1
TGCAGTGCTAGTTCGGGTCAGCCAAGCACAGATACGCAGTATTTT
CSASSGQPSTDTQYF
>few|TRBJ2-1|TRBD1|17|TRBV24-1
TGTGCCACCAGTGGATGGGACAGTGAGAAAAGCTACAATGAGCAGTTCTTC
CATSGWDSEKSYNEQFF
>NA|TRBJ2-2|NA|13|TRBV12-3/TRBV12-4
TGTGCCAGCAGTTTTTCGGAGCCCGGGGAGCTGTTTTTT
CASSFSEPGELFF
>NA|TRBJ1-2|NA|12|TRBV7-9
TGTGCCAGCAGCCGGGACGCCTATGGCTACACCTTC
CASSRDAYGYTF
>NA|TRBJ2-4|TRBD1|15|TRBV7-9
TGTGCCAGCAGCTCAGCATGGACAGGCCAAAACATTCAGTACTTC
CASSSAWTGQNIQYF
>NA|TRBJ1-2|TRBD1|17|TRBV7-2
TGTGCCAGCAGCCCCTATAATCTCCAGGGACAGTCCTTAGGTTACACCTTC
CASSPYNLQGQSLGYTF
>NA|TRBJ1-5|TRBD1|16|TRBV5-1
TGCGCCAGCAGCTTGGCCGGGACAGTCCCCGGTCAGCCCCAGCATTTT
CASSLAGTVPGQPQHF
>NA|TRBJ2-2|NA|16|TRBV9
TGTGCCAGCAGCGTATCGGGGCAAGGGAGCACCGGGGAGCTGTTTTTT
CASSVSGQGSTGELFF
>NA|TRBJ2-3|NA|14|TRBV6-2/TRBV6-3
TGTGCCAGCAGCCCGGACACTTTCACAGATACGCAGTATTTT
CASSPDTFTDTQYF
>NA|TRBJ2-2|NA|15|TRBV3-1/TRBV3-2
TGTGCCAGCAGACCCTTAACCGGGCGCCCCGGGGAGCTGTTTTTT
CASRPLTGRPGELFF
>NA|TRBJ2-7|NA|13|TRBV27
TGTGCCAGCAGGAGATCGAATGAGGACGAGCAGTACTTC
CASRRSNEDEQYF
>many|TRBJ2-2|NA|16|TRBV6-2/TRBV6-3
TGTGCCAGCAGTTCCAGACCTCCTCGGGGCGCCGGGGAGCTGTTTTTT
CASSSRPPRGAGELFF
>NA|TRBJ2-2|NA|13|TRBV28
TGTGCCAGCAGTTTGCTGGCGACCGGGGAGCTGTTTTTT
CASSLLATGELFF
>NA|TRBJ2-7|NA|12|TRBV28
TGTGCCAGCAGTTTCAGGGCGTGGGAGCAGTACTTC
CASSFRAWEQYF
>NA|TRBJ2-3|NA|14|TRBV28
TGTGCCAGCAGTTTCGGCGGCCCCACAGATACGCAGTATTTT
CASSFGGPTDTQYF
>few|TRBJ1-1|NA|17|TRBV29-1
TGCAGCGTTCCAATGAAACTTAAAAGGACTGGAAACACTGAAGCTTTCTTT
CSVPMKLKRTGNTEAFF
>NA|TRBJ2-1|TRBD1|15|TRBV5-4
TGTGCCAGCAGCTTGGAGACAGGGACCCTAACAAAGCAGTTCTTC
CASSLETGTLTKQFF
>NA|TRBJ2-7|NA|14|TRBV6-5
TGTGCCAGCAGCCCGGGACTCCCACCCTACGAGCAGTACTTC
CASSPGLPPYEQYF
>NA|TRBJ2-5|NA|15|TRBV11-2
TGTGCCAGCAGCTTAGTTTTTGGCGATCAAGAGACCCAGTACTTC
CASSLVFGDQETQYF
>NA|TRBJ2-2|NA|15|TRBV6-2/TRBV6-3
TGTGCCAGCAGTTCCGGGACATTGAACACCGGGGAGCTGTTTTTT
CASSSGTLNTGELFF
>NA|TRBJ2-7|TRBD2|16|TRBV3-1/TRBV3-2
TGTGCCAGCAGCCAAGGTTGGCTAGCGGGGGTCTACGAGCAGTACTTC
CASSQGWLAGVYEQYF
>once|TRBJ2-5|NA|11|TRBV11-1
TGTGCCAGCCTGGGGCAAGAGACCCAGTACTTC
CASLGQETQYF
>NA|TRBJ2-7|NA|13|TRBV6-5
TGTGCCAGCGCCGGGGGAACCACCTACGAGCAGTACTTC
CASAGGTTYEQYF
>NA|TRBJ1-5|TRBD1|15|TRBV6-5
TGTGCCAGCAGATCCCAGGGGGCTACCAATCAGCCCCAGCATTTT
CASRSQGATNQPQHF
>NA|TRBJ2-7|TRBD1|16|TRBV7-2
TGTGCCAGCAGCTTAGCGCTTGGACAGGGGGCTGGCGAGCAGTACTTC
CASSLALGQGAGEQYF
>NA|TRBJ1-2|TRBD1|15|TRBV5-6
TGTGCCAGCAGAATGGTAGGACAGGGGAGCAATGGCTACACCTTC
CASRMVGQGSNGYTF
>NA|TRBJ1-6|NA|10|TRBV5-5
TGTGCCAGCAGCCATTCACCCCTCCACTTT
CASSHSPLHF
>NA|TRBJ1-4|NA|13|TRBV6-4
TGTGCCAGCAAAGGACAGACTAATGAAAAACTGTTTTTT
CASKGQTNEKLFF
>NA|TRBJ2-1|NA|14|TRBV3-1/TRBV3-2
TGTGCCAGCAGCCCCCATCCCTCCTACAATGAGCAGTTCTTC
CASSPHPSYNEQFF
>NA|TRBJ2-3|TRBD2|18|TRBV18
TGTGCCAGCTCACCATTGGCATCCGGGACTACCCCGGGAGATACGCAGTATTTT
CASSPLASGTTPGDTQYF
>once|TRBJ2-7|NA|14|TRBV27
TGTGCCAGCAGTTTAGTTGGCAGTATTAACGAGCAGTACTTC
CASSLVGSINEQYF
>NA|TRBJ2-1|NA|13|TRBV19
TGTGCCAGTAGTACTTGGACTGGGGATGAGCAGTTCTTC
CASSTWTGDEQFF
>NA|TRBJ1-1|NA|15|TRBV4-3
TGCGCCAGCAGCCAACTTGGTGGGGTACGCACTGAAGCTTTCTTT
CASSQLGGVRTEAFF
>NA|TRBJ1-6|NA|12|TRBV19
TGTGCCTCGCGACCGACGGGTTCACCCCTCCACTTT
CASRPTGSPLHF
>once|TRBJ1-2|NA|15|TRBV7-8
TGTGCCAGCAGCTTAGGGGATTCGGTAAACTATGGCTACACCTTC
CASSLGDSVNYGYTF
>NA|TRBJ2-2|TRBD2|18|TRBV10-3
TGTGCCATCAGCCCGGGACTAGCGGGAGTCCCGAACACCGGGGAGCTGTTTTTT
CAISPGLAGVPNTGELFF
>many|TRBJ1-5|NA|13|TRBV6-1
TGTGCCAGCAGTGAAGGCATAAATCAGCCCCAGCATTTT
CASSEGINQPQHF
>once|TRBJ1-5|NA|17|TRBV2
TGTGCCAGCAGTGAAGATGAGGGGTTCAGTAGCAATCAGCCCCAGCATTTT
CASSEDEGFSSNQPQHF
>NA|TRBJ2-5|NA|13|TRBV9
TGTGCCAGCAGCGTAGAGGGTCTAGAGACCCAGTACTTC
CASSVEGLETQYF
>NA|TRBJ1-2|TRBD1|14|TRBV6-5
TGTGCCAGCAGTCCCACAGGGGAAAACTATGGCTACACCTTC
CASSPTGENYGYTF